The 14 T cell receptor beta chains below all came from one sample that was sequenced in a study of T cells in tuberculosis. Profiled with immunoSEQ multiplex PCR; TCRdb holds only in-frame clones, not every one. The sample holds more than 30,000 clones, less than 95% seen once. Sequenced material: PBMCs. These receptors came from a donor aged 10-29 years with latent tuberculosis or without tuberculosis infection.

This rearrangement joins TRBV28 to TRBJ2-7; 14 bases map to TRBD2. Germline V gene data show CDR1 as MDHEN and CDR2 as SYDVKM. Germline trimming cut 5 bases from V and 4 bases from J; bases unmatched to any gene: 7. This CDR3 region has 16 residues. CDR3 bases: TGTGCCAGCAGTCTTGGACTAGCGGGGGGATCTTACGAGCAGTACTTC. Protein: CASSLGLAGGSYEQYF.

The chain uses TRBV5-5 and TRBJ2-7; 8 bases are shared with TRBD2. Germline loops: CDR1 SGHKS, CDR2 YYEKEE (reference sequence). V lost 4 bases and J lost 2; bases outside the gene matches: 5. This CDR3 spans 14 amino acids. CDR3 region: CASSQQGLAYEQYF. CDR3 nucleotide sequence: TGTGCCAGCAGCCAGCAGGGACTAGCCTACGAGCAGTACTTC.

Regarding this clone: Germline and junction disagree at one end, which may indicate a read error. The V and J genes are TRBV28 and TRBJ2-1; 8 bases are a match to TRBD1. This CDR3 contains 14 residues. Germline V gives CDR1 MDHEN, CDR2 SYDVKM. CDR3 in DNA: TGTGCTAGCAGTTTGACAGGGGCCTACAATGAGCAGTTCTTC. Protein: CASSLTGAYNEQFF.

The CDR3 DNA reads as TGTGCCAGCAGCACCCGACTCGAAGAGCAGTACTTC. Residues: CASSTRLEEQYF. This sequence joins TRBV9 and TRBJ2-7; D not resolved. V lost 4 bases to trimming and J lost 7 bases, with 12 bases between them. Germline V CDR1 and CDR2: SGDLS, YYNGEE. This CDR3 region has 12 residues.

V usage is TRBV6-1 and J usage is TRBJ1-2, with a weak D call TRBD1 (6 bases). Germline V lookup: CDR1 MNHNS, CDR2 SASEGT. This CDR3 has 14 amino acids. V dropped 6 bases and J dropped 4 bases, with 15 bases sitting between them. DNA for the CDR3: TGTGCCAGCAGCGCTATACGGGACATCTATGGCTACACCTTC. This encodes CASSAIRDIYGYTF.

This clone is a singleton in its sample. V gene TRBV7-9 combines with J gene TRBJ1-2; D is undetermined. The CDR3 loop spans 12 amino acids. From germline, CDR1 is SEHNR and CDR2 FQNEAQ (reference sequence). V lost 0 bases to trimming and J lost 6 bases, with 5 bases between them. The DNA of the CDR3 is TGTGCCAGCAGCTTAGCCGAGGATGGCTACACCTTC. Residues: CASSLAEDGYTF.

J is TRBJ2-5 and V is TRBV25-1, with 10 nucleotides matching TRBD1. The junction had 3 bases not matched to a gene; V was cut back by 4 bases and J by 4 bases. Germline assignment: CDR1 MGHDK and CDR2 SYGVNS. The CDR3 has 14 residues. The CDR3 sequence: CASSVGQGGETQYF. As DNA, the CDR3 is TGTGCCAGCAGTGTCGGACAGGGGGGAGAGACCCAGTACTTC.

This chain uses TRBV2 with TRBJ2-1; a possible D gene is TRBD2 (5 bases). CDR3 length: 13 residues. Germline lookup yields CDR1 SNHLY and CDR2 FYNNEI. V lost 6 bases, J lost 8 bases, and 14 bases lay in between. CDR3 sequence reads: CASSRDLRDEQFF. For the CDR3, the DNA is TGTGCCAGCAGCCGCGACCTGAGGGATGAGCAGTTCTTC.

In DNA, the CDR3 is TGTGCTAGCTCACAGTTTCCCTTAAACACTGAAGCTTTCTTT. Its translation: CASSQFPLNTEAFF. V is TRBV12-5 and J is TRBJ1-1; unclear D gene. This CDR3 spans 14 amino acids. The V gene lost 9 bases and the J gene lost 2 bases, with 16 bases spanning the gap. The germline CDR1 and CDR2 sequences are LGHNT and FRNRAP.

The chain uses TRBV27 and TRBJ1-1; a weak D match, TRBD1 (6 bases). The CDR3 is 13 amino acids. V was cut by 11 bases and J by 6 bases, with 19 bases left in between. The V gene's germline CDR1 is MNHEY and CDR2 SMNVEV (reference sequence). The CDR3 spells CASRAVTGPEAFF. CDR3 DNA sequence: TGTGCCTCTAGGGCCGTCACAGGGCCTGAAGCTTTCTTT.

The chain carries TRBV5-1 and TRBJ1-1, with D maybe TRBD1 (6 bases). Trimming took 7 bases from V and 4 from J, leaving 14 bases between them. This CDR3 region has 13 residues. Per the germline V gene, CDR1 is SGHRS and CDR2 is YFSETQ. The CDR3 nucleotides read TGCGCCAGCGGAAAGGACAGATTCACTGAAGCTTTCTTT. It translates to CASGKDRFTEAFF. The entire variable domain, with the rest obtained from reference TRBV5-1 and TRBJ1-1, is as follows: KAGVTQTPRYLIKTRGQQVTLSCSPISGHRSVSWYQQTPGQGLQFLFEYFSETQRNKGNFPGRFSGRQFSNSRSEMNVSTLELGDSALYLCASGKDRFTEAFFGQGTRLTVV.

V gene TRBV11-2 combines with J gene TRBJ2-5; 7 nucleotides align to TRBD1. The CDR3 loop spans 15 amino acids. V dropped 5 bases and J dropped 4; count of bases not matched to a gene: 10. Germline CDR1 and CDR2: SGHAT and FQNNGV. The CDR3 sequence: CASSRALQGRETQYF. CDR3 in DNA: TGTGCCAGCAGCCGCGCCCTACAGGGGAGAGAGACCCAGTACTTC.

Here the CDR3 DNA reads TGTGCCAGCAGCCGTGGGGGGAGGGACACAGATACGCAGTATTTT. Residues: CASSRGGRDTDTQYF. V gene TRBV11-3 combines with J gene TRBJ2-3, with TRBD2 matching 7 bases. The CDR3 covers 15 residues. Germline CDR1 reads SGHNT; CDR2 reads YENEEA. Trimming cost V 5 bases and J 2 bases; bases outside gene matches: 7.

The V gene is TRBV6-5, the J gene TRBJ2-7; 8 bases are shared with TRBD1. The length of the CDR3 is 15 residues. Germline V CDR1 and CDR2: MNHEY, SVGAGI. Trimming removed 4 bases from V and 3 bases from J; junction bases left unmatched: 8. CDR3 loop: CASSLTGGGYYEQYF. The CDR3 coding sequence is TGTGCCAGCAGTTTAACAGGGGGTGGGTACTACGAGCAGTACTTC.